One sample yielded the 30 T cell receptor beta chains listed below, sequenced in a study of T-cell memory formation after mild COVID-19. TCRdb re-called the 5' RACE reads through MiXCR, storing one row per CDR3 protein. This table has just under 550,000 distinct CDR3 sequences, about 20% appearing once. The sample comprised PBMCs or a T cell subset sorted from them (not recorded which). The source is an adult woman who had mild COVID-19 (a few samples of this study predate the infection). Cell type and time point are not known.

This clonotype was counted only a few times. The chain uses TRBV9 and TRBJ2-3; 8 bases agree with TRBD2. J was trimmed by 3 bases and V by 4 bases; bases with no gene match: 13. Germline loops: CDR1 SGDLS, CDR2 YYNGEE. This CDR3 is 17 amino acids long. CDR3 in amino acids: CASSTGPRLAYTDTQYF. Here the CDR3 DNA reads TGTGCCAGCAGCACGGGCCCCAGACTAGCGTATACAGATACGCAGTATTTT.

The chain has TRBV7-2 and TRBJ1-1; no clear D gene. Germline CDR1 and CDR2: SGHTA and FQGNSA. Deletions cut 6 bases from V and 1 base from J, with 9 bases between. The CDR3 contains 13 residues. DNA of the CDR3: TGTGCCAGCAGTAGTGAGCGGAACACTGAAGCTTTCTTT. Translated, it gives CASSSERNTEAFF.

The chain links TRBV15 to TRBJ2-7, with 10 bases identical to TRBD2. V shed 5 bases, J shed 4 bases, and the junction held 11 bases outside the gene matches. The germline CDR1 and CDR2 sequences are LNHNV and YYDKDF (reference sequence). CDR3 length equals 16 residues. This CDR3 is CATSLIGTSEPYEQYF. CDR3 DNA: TGTGCCACCAGCTTAATAGGGACTAGCGAACCGTACGAGCAGTACTTC.

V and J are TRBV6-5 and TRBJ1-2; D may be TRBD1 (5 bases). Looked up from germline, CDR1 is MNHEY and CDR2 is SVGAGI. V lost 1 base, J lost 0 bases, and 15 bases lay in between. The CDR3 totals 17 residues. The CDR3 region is CASSYYGDSGSNYGYTF. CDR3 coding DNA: TGTGCCAGCAGTTACTACGGCGACAGTGGCTCTAACTATGGCTACACCTTC.

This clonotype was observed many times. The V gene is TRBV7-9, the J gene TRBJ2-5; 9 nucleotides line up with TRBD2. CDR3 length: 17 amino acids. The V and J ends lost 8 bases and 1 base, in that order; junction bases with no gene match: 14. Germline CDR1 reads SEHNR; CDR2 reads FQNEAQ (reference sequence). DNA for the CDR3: TGTGCCAGCCACAGGGAGAGCGGGGGGCCTTCCCAAGAGACCCAGTACTTC. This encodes CASHRESGGPSQETQYF.

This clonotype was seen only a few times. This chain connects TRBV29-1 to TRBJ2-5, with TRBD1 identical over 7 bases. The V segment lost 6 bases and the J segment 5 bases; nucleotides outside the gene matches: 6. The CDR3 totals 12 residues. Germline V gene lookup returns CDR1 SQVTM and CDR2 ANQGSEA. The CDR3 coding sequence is TGCAGCGTCGACAGGGTAACGGAGACCCAGTACTTC. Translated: CSVDRVTETQYF.

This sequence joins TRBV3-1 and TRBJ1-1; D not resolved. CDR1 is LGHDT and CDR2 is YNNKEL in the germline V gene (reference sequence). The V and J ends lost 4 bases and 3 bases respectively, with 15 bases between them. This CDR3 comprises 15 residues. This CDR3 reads CASSPRVGRDTEAFF. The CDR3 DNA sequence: TGTGCCAGCAGCCCCCGGGTAGGGAGGGACACTGAAGCTTTCTTT.

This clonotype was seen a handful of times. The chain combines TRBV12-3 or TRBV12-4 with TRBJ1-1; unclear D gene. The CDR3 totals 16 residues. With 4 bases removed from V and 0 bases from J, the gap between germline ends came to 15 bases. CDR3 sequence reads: CASSYSRRAMNTEAFF. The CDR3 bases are TGTGCCAGCAGTTATTCACGTCGAGCCATGAACACTGAAGCTTTCTTT.

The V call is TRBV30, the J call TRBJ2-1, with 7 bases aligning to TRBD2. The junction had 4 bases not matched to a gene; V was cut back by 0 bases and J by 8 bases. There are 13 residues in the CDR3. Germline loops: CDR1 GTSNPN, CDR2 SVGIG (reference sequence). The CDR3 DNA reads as TGTGCCTGGAGTGTACGCGGGGGTGATGAGCAGTTCTTC. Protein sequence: CAWSVRGGDEQFF.

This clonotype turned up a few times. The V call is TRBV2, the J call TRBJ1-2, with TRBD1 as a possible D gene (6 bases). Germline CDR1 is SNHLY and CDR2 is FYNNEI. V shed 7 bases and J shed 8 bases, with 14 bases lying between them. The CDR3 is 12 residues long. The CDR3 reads CASKWQGQGYTF. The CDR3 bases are TGTGCCAGCAAGTGGCAGGGGCAGGGCTACACCTTC.

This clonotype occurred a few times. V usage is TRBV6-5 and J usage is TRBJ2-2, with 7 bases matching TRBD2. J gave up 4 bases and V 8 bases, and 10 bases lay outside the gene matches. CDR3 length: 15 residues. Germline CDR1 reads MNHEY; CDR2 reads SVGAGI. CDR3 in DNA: TGTGCCAGCTTCAAAAGGGAGGGGCTCACCGGGGAGCTGTTTTTT. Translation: CASFKREGLTGELFF.

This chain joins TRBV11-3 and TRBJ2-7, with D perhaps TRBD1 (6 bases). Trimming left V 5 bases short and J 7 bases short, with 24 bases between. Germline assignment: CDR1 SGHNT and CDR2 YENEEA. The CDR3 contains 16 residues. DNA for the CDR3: TGTGCCAGCAGCCAGGGATACAGGGCGAAGGTGTGGGAGCAGTACTTC. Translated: CASSQGYRAKVWEQYF.

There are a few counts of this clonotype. CDR3 nucleotides: TGTGCCAGCAGCCCCGGGGCGGGACTAGGAGCCTACGAGCAGTACTTC. This encodes CASSPGAGLGAYEQYF. This rearrangement joins TRBV7-9 to TRBJ2-7; 8 nucleotides match TRBD2. Germline V gene lookup returns CDR1 SEHNR and CDR2 FQNEAQ (reference sequence). With V trimmed by 5 bases and J by 2 bases, 11 bases remained unmatched. The CDR3 runs 16 residues.

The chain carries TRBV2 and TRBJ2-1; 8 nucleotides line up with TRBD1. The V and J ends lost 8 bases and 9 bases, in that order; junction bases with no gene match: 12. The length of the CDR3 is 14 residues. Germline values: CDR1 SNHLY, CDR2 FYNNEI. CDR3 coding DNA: TGTGCCAGCCCCCAGGACAGGGTCTGGTCTGAGCAGTTCTTC. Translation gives CASPQDRVWSEQFF.

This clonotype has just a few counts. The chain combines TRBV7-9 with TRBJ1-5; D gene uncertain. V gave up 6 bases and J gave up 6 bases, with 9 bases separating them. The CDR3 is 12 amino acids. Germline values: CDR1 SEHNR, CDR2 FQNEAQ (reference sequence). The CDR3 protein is CASSISGQPQHF. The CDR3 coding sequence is TGTGCCAGCAGTATTTCAGGTCAGCCCCAGCATTTT.

The CDR3 sequence: CASSPGQSEQYF. DNA of the CDR3: TGCGCCAGCTCCCCGGGACAAAGCGAGCAGTACTTC. The chain couples TRBV5-1 to TRBJ2-7, with D maybe TRBD1 (6 bases). Germline V CDR1 and CDR2: SGHRS, YFSETQ. V lost 7 bases and J lost 6, with 14 bases in between. This CDR3 has 12 amino acids. Drawing the rest from reference TRBV5-1 and TRBJ2-7, the complete variable domain is KAGVTQTPRYLIKTRGQQVTLSCSPISGHRSVSWYQQTPGQGLQFLFEYFSETQRNKGNFPGRFSGRQFSNSRSEMNVSTLELGDSALYLCASSPGQSEQYFGPGTRLTVT.

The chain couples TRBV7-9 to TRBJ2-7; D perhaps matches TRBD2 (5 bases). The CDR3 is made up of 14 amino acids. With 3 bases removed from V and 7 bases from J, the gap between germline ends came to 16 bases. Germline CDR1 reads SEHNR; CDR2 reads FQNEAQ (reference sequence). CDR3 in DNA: TGTGCCAGCAGCTTCTCATCCGGGGAAGAAGAGCAGTACTTC. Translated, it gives CASSFSSGEEEQYF.

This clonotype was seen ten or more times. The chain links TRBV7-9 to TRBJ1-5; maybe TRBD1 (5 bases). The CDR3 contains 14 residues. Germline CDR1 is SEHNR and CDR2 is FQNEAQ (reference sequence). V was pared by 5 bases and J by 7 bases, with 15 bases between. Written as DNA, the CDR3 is TGTGCCAGCAGCAACCAGGGTGCACAACAGCCCCAGCATTTT. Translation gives CASSNQGAQQPQHF.

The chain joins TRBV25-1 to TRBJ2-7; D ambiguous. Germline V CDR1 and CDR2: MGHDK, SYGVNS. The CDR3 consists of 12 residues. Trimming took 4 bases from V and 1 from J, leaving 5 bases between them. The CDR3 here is CASSVGSYEQYF. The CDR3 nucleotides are TGTGCCAGCAGTGTAGGGTCCTACGAGCAGTACTTC.

DNA of the CDR3: TGTGCCACCAGCAGTCCCTACCGGGGGAGAAGGGGGCAGAGAGACAATGAGCAGTTCTTC. Protein product: CATSSPYRGRRGQRDNEQFF. This chain connects TRBV15 to TRBJ2-1; perhaps TRBD1 as D (7 bases). The germline V gene has CDR1 LNHNV and CDR2 YYDKDF (reference sequence). Trimming cost V 3 bases and J 5 bases, with 29 bases left between them. The CDR3 loop spans 20 amino acids. Full variable domain (outside the CDR3, taken from reference TRBV15 and TRBJ2-1): DAMVIQNPRYQVTQFGKPVTLSCSQTLNHNVMYWYQQKSSQAPKLLFHYYDKDFNNEADTPDNFQSRRPNTSFCFLDIRSPGLGDTAMYLCATSSPYRGRRGQRDNEQFFGPGTRLTVL.

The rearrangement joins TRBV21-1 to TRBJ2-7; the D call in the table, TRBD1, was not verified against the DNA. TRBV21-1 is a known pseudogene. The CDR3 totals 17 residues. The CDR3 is CASRKPGPHAQAYEQYF. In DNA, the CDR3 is TGTGCCAGCAGGAAGCCCGGGCCCCATGCTCAAGCCTACGAGCAGTACTTC.

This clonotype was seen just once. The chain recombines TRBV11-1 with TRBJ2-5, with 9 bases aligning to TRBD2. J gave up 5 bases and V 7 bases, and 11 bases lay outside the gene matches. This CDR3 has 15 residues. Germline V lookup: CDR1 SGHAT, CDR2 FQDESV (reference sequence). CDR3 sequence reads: CASNSVSSGAETQYF. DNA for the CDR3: TGTGCCAGCAACTCGGTCTCTAGCGGGGCTGAGACCCAGTACTTC. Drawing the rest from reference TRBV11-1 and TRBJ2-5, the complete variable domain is EAEVAQSPRYKITEKSQAVAFWCDPISGHATLYWYRQILGQGPELLVQFQDESVVDDSQLPKDRFSAERLKGVDSTLKIQPAELGDSAMYLCASNSVSSGAETQYFGPGTRLLVL.

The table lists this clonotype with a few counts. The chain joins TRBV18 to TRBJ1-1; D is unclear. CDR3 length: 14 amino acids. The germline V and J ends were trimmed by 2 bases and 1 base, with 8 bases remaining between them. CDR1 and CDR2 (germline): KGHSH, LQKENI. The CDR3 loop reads CASSPTQANTEAFF. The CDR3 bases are TGTGCCAGCTCACCAACCCAGGCGAACACTGAAGCTTTCTTT.

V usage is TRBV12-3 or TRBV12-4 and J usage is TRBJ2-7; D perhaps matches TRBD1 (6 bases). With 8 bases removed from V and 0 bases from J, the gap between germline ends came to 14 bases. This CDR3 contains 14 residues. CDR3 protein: CASLLGGNSYEQYF. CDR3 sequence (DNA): TGTGCCAGCCTACTAGGGGGAAACTCCTACGAGCAGTACTTC.

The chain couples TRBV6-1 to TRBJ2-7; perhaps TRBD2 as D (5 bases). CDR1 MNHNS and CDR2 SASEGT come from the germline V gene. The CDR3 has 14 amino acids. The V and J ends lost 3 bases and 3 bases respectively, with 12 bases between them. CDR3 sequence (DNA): TGTGCCAGCAGTGATCGAGGGAGTTTCTACGAGCAGTACTTC. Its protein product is CASSDRGSFYEQYF.

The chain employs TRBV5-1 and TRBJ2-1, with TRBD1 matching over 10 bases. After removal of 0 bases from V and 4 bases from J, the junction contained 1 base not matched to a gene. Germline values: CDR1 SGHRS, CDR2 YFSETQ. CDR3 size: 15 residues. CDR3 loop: CASSLAGQGYNEQFF. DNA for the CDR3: TGCGCCAGCAGCTTGGCGGGACAGGGGTACAATGAGCAGTTCTTC.

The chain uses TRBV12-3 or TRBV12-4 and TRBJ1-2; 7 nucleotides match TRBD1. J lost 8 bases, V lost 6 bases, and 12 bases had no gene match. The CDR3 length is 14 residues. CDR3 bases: TGTGCCAGCAGCCCCGGGCAGGGGGTATGGGGCTACACCTTC. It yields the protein CASSPGQGVWGYTF.

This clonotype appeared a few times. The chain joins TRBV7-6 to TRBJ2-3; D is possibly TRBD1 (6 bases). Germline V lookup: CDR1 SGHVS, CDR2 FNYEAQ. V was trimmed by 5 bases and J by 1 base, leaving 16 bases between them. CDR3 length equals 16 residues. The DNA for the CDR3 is TGTGCCAGCAGCCCAATGCTAGGGGGTGGCACAGATACGCAGTATTTT. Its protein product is CASSPMLGGGTDTQYF. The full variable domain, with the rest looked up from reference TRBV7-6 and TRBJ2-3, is GAGVSQSPRYKVTKRGQDVALRCDPISGHVSLYWYRQALGQGPEFLTYFNYEAQQDKSGLPNDRFSAERPEGSISTLTIQRTEQRDSAMYRCASSPMLGGGTDTQYFGPGTRLTVL.

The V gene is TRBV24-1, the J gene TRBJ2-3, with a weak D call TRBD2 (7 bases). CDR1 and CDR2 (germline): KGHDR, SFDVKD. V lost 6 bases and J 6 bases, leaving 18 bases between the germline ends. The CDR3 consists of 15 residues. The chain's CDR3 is CATSNGGGAADTQYF. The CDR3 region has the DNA TGTGCCACCAGTAATGGGGGGGGGGCGGCGGATACGCAGTATTTT.

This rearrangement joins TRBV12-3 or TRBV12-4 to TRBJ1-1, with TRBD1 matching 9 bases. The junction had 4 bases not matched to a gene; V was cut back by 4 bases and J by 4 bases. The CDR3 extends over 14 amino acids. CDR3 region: CASSSQGASTEAFF. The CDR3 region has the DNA TGTGCCAGCAGTTCACAGGGGGCGAGCACTGAAGCTTTCTTT.